This is a list of T cell receptor beta chains from one sample in a study of metastatic and nonmetastatic thyroid tumors. MiXCR reprocessed the PCR reads for TCRdb. Seen here are 20,000 to 25,000 clones, about a sixth observed once, and the top ten hold about 9.4%. The specimen sequenced was tumor tissue. The receptors come from a female donor with papillary thyroid cancer or a benign thyroid nodule (not recorded which). Some clones in this sample may be carry-over from other donors' samples. Both conserved end residues are part of each CDR3. A D gene is named only where the DNA matches it firmly. Clone size is shown for a subset of rows, as once, few, many or a class of expanded clone.

J	size	V	D	length	CDR3	DNA
TRBJ1-5	.	TRBV28	TRBD1	13	CASSLTGVGPQHF	TGCGCCAGCAGTCTCACAGGGGTAGGTCCCCAGCATTTT
TRBJ1-1	.	TRBV11-2	TRBD1	17	CASSSSLDRGPGTEAFF	TGTGCCAGCAGCTCGTCCCTGGATAGGGGGCCGGGCACTGAAGCTTTCTTT
TRBJ2-2	few	TRBV6-2/TRBV6-3	.	15	CASSYPGGADGELFF	TGTGCCAGCAGTTACCCAGGTGGCGCTGACGGGGAGCTGTTTTTT
TRBJ2-7	many	TRBV20-1	.	15	CSARDNVDLGYEQYF	TGCAGTGCTAGAGATAACGTGGACTTGGGATACGAGCAGTACTTC
TRBJ1-5	many	TRBV20-1	.	12	CSAYHSNQPQHF	TGCAGTGCTTATCACAGCAATCAGCCCCAGCATTTT
TRBJ1-1	many	TRBV20-1	.	14	CSARVAGTDTEAFF	TGCAGTGCTAGAGTTGCAGGTACCGACACTGAAGCTTTCTTT
TRBJ1-2	.	TRBV5-1	.	16	CASSLGWGAPLYCYTF	TGCGCCAGCAGCTTGGGGTGGGGCGCGCCTCTCTATTGCTACACCTTC
TRBJ2-7	many	TRBV4-1	TRBD2	13	CASSPGLAYEQYF	TGCGCCAGCAGCCCGGGACTAGCTTACGAGCAGTACTTC
TRBJ2-5	many	TRBV7-2	TRBD2	14	CASSLYSGTETQYF	TGTGCCAGCAGCTTATATAGCGGGACGGAGACCCAGTACTTC
TRBJ2-1	many	TRBV29-1	.	8	CSGDFVFF	TGCTCCGGGGACTTTGTGTTCTTC
TRBJ2-3	.	TRBV28	.	12	CASSRAADTQYF	TGTGCCAGCAGTCGAGCTGCAGATACGCAGTATTTT
TRBJ1-1	many	TRBV28	.	13	CASIKVLNTEAFF	TGTGCCAGCATAAAGGTATTGAACACTGAAGCTTTCTTT
TRBJ2-2	many	TRBV20-1	.	13	CSASDAWTGELFF	TGCAGTGCTAGCGATGCTTGGACTGGGGAGCTGTTTTTT
TRBJ1-3	many	TRBV2	.	16	CASSEFVELSGNTIYF	TGTGCCAGCAGTGAATTCGTAGAACTCTCTGGAAACACCATATATTTT
TRBJ1-5	many	TRBV6-1	.	16	CASSESDSRDNQPQHF	TGTGCCAGCAGTGAATCAGACTCAAGGGACAATCAGCCCCAGCATTTT
TRBJ2-1	.	TRBV20-1	TRBD2	16	CSARKGGSAAYNEQFF	TGCAGTGCTAGAAAGGGCGGGAGTGCCGCCTACAATGAGCAGTTCTTC
TRBJ1-1	many	TRBV7-9	.	15	CASSLGSAGNTEAFF	TGTGCCAGCAGCTTAGGATCCGCGGGGAACACTGAAGCTTTCTTT
TRBJ2-5	many	TRBV4-1	.	13	CASSQAEGETQYF	TGCGCCAGCAGCCAGGCAGAGGGGGAGACCCAGTACTTC
TRBJ1-2	.	TRBV7-8	TRBD1	15	CASSRSGQGGYGYTF	TGTGCCAGCAGCCGCTCCGGACAGGGGGGATATGGGTACACGTTC
TRBJ1-3	many	TRBV4-1	.	18	CASSQDRTPGNSGNTIYF	TGCGCCAGCAGCCAAGATAGGACTCCGGGGAACTCTGGAAACACCATATATTTT
TRBJ1-5	.	TRBV30	.	16	CAWSVWGAGSNQPQHF	TGTGCCTGGAGTGTCTGGGGCGCTGGGAGCAATCAGCCCCAGCATTTT
TRBJ1-5	.	TRBV11-3	.	15	CASSSATGLGQPQHF	TGTGCCAGCAGCTCGGCGACGGGGTTAGGGCAGCCCCAGCATTTT
TRBJ2-5	many	TRBV2	TRBD2	14	CASSGSGSGETQYF	TGTGCCAGCAGTGGTAGCGGGAGTGGAGAGACCCAGTACTTC
TRBJ2-7	medium-sized	TRBV10-2	.	15	CASSPQVGPFHEQYF	TGCGCCAGCAGTCCCCAGGTGGGGCCATTCCACGAGCAGTACTTC
TRBJ2-1	many	TRBV19	.	15	CASSMKGDPYNEQFF	TGTGCCAGTAGTATGAAAGGGGACCCTTACAATGAGCAGTTCTTC
TRBJ2-7	.	TRBV11-3	.	16	CASVPTEPDRIYEQYF	TGTGCCAGCGTTCCGACGGAGCCCGATAGGATCTACGAGCAGTACTTC
TRBJ2-2	.	TRBV6-5	.	14	CASSCELNTWELFF	TGTGCCAGCAGTTGCGAGCTGAACACCTGGGAGCTGTTTTTT
TRBJ1-2	many	TRBV20-1	.	13	CSARHGANYGYTF	TGCAGTGCTAGGCACGGAGCTAACTATGGCTACACCTTC
TRBJ1-2	.	TRBV18	.	16	CASSQGSQGSNYAYTF	TGCGCCAGCTCACAGGGTTCCCAGGGCTCTAACTATGCCTACACCTTC
TRBJ2-5	many	TRBV7-3	TRBD2	14	CASSLAGGGETQYF	TGTGCCAGCAGCTTAGCGGGAGGAGGAGAGACCCAGTACTTC
TRBJ1-6	.	TRBV7-2	.	13	CASSCRQYFPLHF	TGTGCCAGCAGCTGCCGACAGTATTTTCCCCTCCACTTT
TRBJ1-1	many	TRBV27	TRBD1	15	CASRPLGQGNTEAFF	TGTGCCAGCAGACCACTCGGACAGGGGAACACTGAAGCTTTCTTT
TRBJ1-3	.	TRBV5-6	.	12	CASSRGGNTIYF	TGTGCCAGCAGCCGTGGGGGAAACACCATATATTTT
TRBJ2-7	many	TRBV4-1	TRBD2	16	CASSQDNSGISYEQYF	TGCGCCAGCAGCCAGGATAATAGCGGGATCTCCTACGAGCAGTACTTC
TRBJ2-7	many	TRBV6-1	TRBD1	14	CASRYGTGVYEQYF	TGTGCCAGCAGGTACGGGACAGGGGTTTACGAGCAGTACTTC
TRBJ1-3	many	TRBV30	.	12	CAWSSHGNTIYF	TGTGCCTGGAGTAGCCATGGAAACACCATATATTTT
TRBJ2-3	many	TRBV19	.	14	CASKKGELGDTQYF	TGTGCCAGTAAAAAGGGGGAGCTCGGAGATACGCAGTATTTT
TRBJ2-5	once	TRBV7-3	.	12	CARRGPGKTQYF	TGTGCCAGACGGGGTCCCGGGAAGACCCAGTACTTC
TRBJ2-1	many	TRBV6-1	.	12	CASRGPYNEQFF	TGTGCCAGCAGAGGGCCATACAATGAGCAGTTCTTC
TRBJ1-2	medium-sized	TRBV11-1	TRBD1	14	CASSLGQGVDGYTF	TGTGCCAGCAGCTTAGGACAGGGGGTCGATGGCTACACCTTC